Reported below is one T cell receptor beta chain. Its antigen is not known. Because the CDR3 is missing its conserved closing phenylalanine or tryptophan, this is likely a read error. This sample is drawn from a study of T cells in Graves' hyperthyroidism and ophthalmopathy. There were TCR beta CDR3 regions amplified from RNA transcripts. An initial round of RT-PCR targeting the TCR CDR3 relied on the HTBI primer set. TCRdb redid the calling of the multiplex PCR reads with MiXCR, one entry per CDR3 protein. The sample lists approximately 640,000 distinct CDR3 sequences, about 45% occurring once. Every diagnosis used clinical symptoms, serum thyroxine and TRAb, thyroid ultrasound and orbital computed tomography. Study conclusions and caveats: Within blood appeared most thyroid clonotypes that had expanded above 0.001.

CDR3 length: 13 residues. V lost 1 base to trimming and J lost 8 bases; unmatched junction nucleotides: 3. CDR1 is MDHEN, CDR2 SYDVKM, per germline. The source material was peripheral blood or thyroid tissue (not recorded which). This chain joins TRBV28 and TRBJ1-2; 8 nucleotides agree with TRBD1. The TCR originated in an adult man with Graves' disease, either hyperthyroidism or ophthalmopathy (not recorded which). The CDR3 loop is CASSLLTGVGYTL. The CDR3 DNA follows: TGTGCCAGCAGTTTATTGACAGGGGTCGGCTACACCCTC.